These 21 T cell receptor beta chains originate from one sample sequenced in a study of blood T cell repertoires in COVID-19. The repertoire was sequenced with immunoSEQ multiplex PCR; TCRdb's copy has only in-frame clones and lacks some. Counted here are tens of thousands of clones, roughly 90% occurring once; the ten biggest clones make up 13% to 15%. The material sequenced was peripheral blood. These receptors were obtained from a human donor with active COVID-19. The donor label of this sample is uncertain.

J is TRBJ2-5 and V is TRBV3-1 (or the pseudogene TRBV3-2); 12 bases match TRBD2. The CDR3 extends over 16 amino acids. Per germline, CDR1 LGHDT and CDR2 YNNKEL (reference sequence). Germline trimming cut 6 bases from V and 5 bases from J; bases unmatched to any gene: 10. As DNA, the CDR3 is TGTGCCAGCAGTCCGACTAGCGGGGGATTTCAGGAGACCCAGTACTTC. Amino acid sequence: CASSPTSGGFQETQYF.

In its sample, this clone was seen once. This chain connects TRBV29-1 to TRBJ1-1; 9 bases are shared with TRBD1. Trimming took 6 bases from V and 5 from J; bases not matched to a gene: 10. Germline-derived CDR1 and CDR2 are SQVTM and ANQGSEA. This CDR3 is built from 14 residues. This CDR3 is CSVNRQGVYTEAFF. The CDR3 DNA is TGCAGCGTGAACCGACAGGGGGTATATACTGAAGCTTTCTTT.

The rearrangement uses TRBV6-2 or TRBV6-3 and TRBJ2-3; D gene uncertain. The CDR3 has 16 amino acids. Looked up from germline, CDR1 is MNHEY and CDR2 is SVGEGT. With 0 bases removed from V and 2 bases from J, the gap between germline ends came to 12 bases. As DNA, the CDR3 is TGTGCCAGCAGTTACTCGTCGAGCGCGGTCACAGATACGCAGTATTTT. It is translated as CASSYSSSAVTDTQYF.

J is TRBJ2-3 and V is TRBV6-2 or TRBV6-3; TRBD1 aligns across 8 bases. This CDR3 is built from 16 residues. Trimming at V came to 6 bases and at J to 2 bases, leaving 10 bases not matched to a gene. Germline V CDR1 and CDR2: MNHEY, SVGEGT. CDR3 bases: TGTGCCAGCAGCTCACCCCAGGGGGCCCTCACAGATACGCAGTATTTT. It translates to CASSSPQGALTDTQYF.

J is TRBJ1-1 and V is TRBV18; D uncertain. The CDR3 consists of 14 residues. Trimming left V 3 bases short and J 1 base short, with 9 bases between. CDR1 is KGHSH and CDR2 is LQKENI in the germline V gene. CDR3 region: CASSPVGRNTEAFF. In DNA form, the CDR3 reads TGTGCCAGCTCACCGGTAGGGAGGAACACTGAAGCTTTCTTT.

The chain uses TRBV4-2 and TRBJ1-1; no clear D gene. Trimming shortened V by 0 bases and J by 2 bases, and 10 bases separated the two germline ends. The CDR3 is made up of 15 amino acids. Germline V gene sequence: CDR1 LGHNA, CDR2 YNFKEQ. This CDR3 is CASSQDLQVNTEAFF. The CDR3 nucleotides are TGTGCCAGCAGCCAAGATCTGCAGGTTAACACTGAAGCTTTCTTT.

The J gene is TRBJ2-2, the V gene TRBV6-2 or TRBV6-3, with 9 positions matching TRBD1. With V trimmed by 2 bases and J by 2 bases, 3 bases remained unmatched. Germline V gene data show CDR1 as MNHEY and CDR2 as SVGEGT. This CDR3 region has 16 residues. Here the CDR3 reads CASSYTDRGNTGELFF. The CDR3 DNA follows: TGTGCCAGCAGTTACACGGACAGGGGAAACACCGGGGAGCTGTTTTTT.

The J gene is TRBJ1-1, the V gene TRBV6-5; D is uncertain. From germline, CDR1 is MNHEY and CDR2 SVGAGI. Trimming stripped 2 bases from V and 2 bases from J, with 9 bases between. The CDR3 consists of 14 residues. CDR3 nucleotide sequence: TGTGCCAGCAGTTACGAAGGGAGCAACACTGAAGCTTTCTTT. This encodes CASSYEGSNTEAFF.

The genes are TRBV19 and TRBJ1-1; TRBD1 agrees at 9 bases. J lost 0 bases, V lost 6 bases, and 5 bases had no gene match. Germline V gene sequence: CDR1 LNHDA, CDR2 SQIVND (reference sequence). The CDR3 consists of 15 residues. DNA of the CDR3: TGTGCCAGTAGAAGACAGGGGGTGATGAACACTGAAGCTTTCTTT. It encodes CASRRQGVMNTEAFF.

The CDR3 coding sequence is TGCGCCAGCAGCCAAGATTTGGGAGCTCTCGACGGTGAGCAGTTCTTC. Protein sequence: CASSQDLGALDGEQFF. This chain uses TRBV4-1 with TRBJ2-1, with D possibly matching TRBD2 (5 bases). Between the trimmed V and J ends, which lost 0 bases and 9 bases, there was a span of 18 bases. CDR1 and CDR2 from the germline V gene are MGHRA and YSYEKL. The CDR3 totals 16 residues.

V usage is TRBV9 and J usage is TRBJ2-2; D is perhaps TRBD1 (6 bases). The germline V gene encodes CDR1 SGDLS and CDR2 YYNGEE. This CDR3 has 16 amino acids. The V gene lost 0 bases and the J gene lost 2 bases, with 11 bases spanning the gap. Here the CDR3 reads CASSVGDTSNTGELFF. DNA for the CDR3: TGTGCCAGCAGCGTAGGGGACACCAGTAACACCGGGGAGCTGTTTTTT.

The chain links TRBV16 to TRBJ1-6; D ambiguous. The CDR3 length is 15 residues. Trimming took 0 bases from V and 11 from J, leaving 14 bases between them. Per the germline V gene, CDR1 is KGHSY and CDR2 is FQNENV. The CDR3 DNA follows: TGTGCCAGCAGCCAATCTCGGGCCCGCGGGGCACCCCTCCACTTT. This encodes CASSQSRARGAPLHF.

This rearrangement joins TRBV6-2 or TRBV6-3 to TRBJ2-4, with a weak D call TRBD1 (6 bases). This CDR3 region has 15 residues. The V gene's germline CDR1 is MNHEY and CDR2 SVGEGT. Trimming pared 0 bases from V and 2 bases from J, leaving 8 bases between. CDR3 nucleotides: TGTGCCAGCAGTTACTCCACAGGGACCAAAAACATTCAGTACTTC. This sequence encodes CASSYSTGTKNIQYF.

The chain links TRBV12-5 to TRBJ2-3, with 14 bases identical to TRBD2. The length of the CDR3 is 18 residues. Trimming cost V 1 base and J 1 base; bases outside gene matches: 4. CDR1 and CDR2 from the germline V gene are LGHNT and FRNRAP. The DNA of the CDR3 is TGTGCTAGTGGTTTGGCGGGACTAGCGGGGGTCCGCACAGATACGCAGTATTTT. It translates to CASGLAGLAGVRTDTQYF.

The rearrangement links TRBV6-1 to TRBJ2-6; 7 bases line up with TRBD1. V lost 4 bases, J lost 0 bases, and 6 bases stayed unmatched. The CDR3 covers 17 residues. The germline gives CDR1 MNHNS, CDR2 SASEGT. CDR3 sequence (DNA): TGTGCCAGCAGTGCATGGACAGGAAACTCTGGGGCCAACGTCCTGACTTTC. Translated: CASSAWTGNSGANVLTF.

This chain joins TRBV10-3 and TRBJ2-3, with 7 bases identical to TRBD1. The J segment lost 2 bases and the V segment lost 3 bases, leaving 11 bases of the junction unmatched. CDR3 length: 17 residues. Germline V gives CDR1 ENHRY, CDR2 SYGVKD. The CDR3 DNA reads as TGTGCCATCAGTGACCCCGACAGGGTTAGGATCACAGATACGCAGTATTTT. It encodes CAISDPDRVRITDTQYF.

CDR3 DNA: TGTGCCAGCAGCTCCATGAACACTGAAGCTTTCTTT. Translated, it gives CASSSMNTEAFF. V and J are TRBV11-2 and TRBJ1-1; unclear D gene. CDR3 size: 12 residues. Germline V gene lookup returns CDR1 SGHAT and CDR2 FQNNGV. Trimming shortened V by 4 bases and J by 0 bases, and 3 bases separated the two germline ends.

The V and J genes are TRBV7-9 and TRBJ1-2; TRBD1 matches at 10 bases. Germline V CDR1 and CDR2: SEHNR, FQNEAQ (reference sequence). The CDR3 has 15 amino acids. The junction had 7 bases not matched to a gene; V was cut back by 4 bases and J by 5 bases. The CDR3 DNA reads TGTGCCAGCAGCTGGGGGACAGGGGATAGGTATGGCTACACCTTC. Protein: CASSWGTGDRYGYTF.

CDR3 residues: CASSLGTGWGNTIYF. The CDR3 DNA sequence: TGTGCCAGCAGCCTCGGGACAGGGTGGGGAAACACCATATATTTT. The V and J genes are TRBV3-1 (or the pseudogene TRBV3-2) and TRBJ1-3; 9 bases agree with TRBD1. CDR1 is LGHDT and CDR2 is YNNKEL in the germline V gene (reference sequence). V lost 4 bases to trimming and J lost 4 bases; unmatched junction nucleotides: 5. This CDR3 has 15 residues.

The rearrangement uses TRBV6-6 and TRBJ1-2; 8 bases line up with TRBD1. V dropped 6 bases and J dropped 4; count of bases not matched to a gene: 4. Germline V gene sequence: CDR1 MNHNY, CDR2 SVGAGI (reference sequence). The length of the CDR3 is 13 residues. The CDR3 DNA reads TGTGCCAGCAGGCGGGGACAGGCCTATGGCTACACCTTC. Translation gives CASRRGQAYGYTF.

The rearrangement joins TRBV7-9 to TRBJ2-1, with D perhaps TRBD1 (6 bases). The germline CDR1 and CDR2 sequences are SEHNR and FQNEAQ (reference sequence). The V end was cut by 2 bases, the J end by 6 bases, with 11 bases between. The CDR3 spans 14 residues. This CDR3 reads CASSLTARGNEQFF. CDR3 nucleotide sequence: TGTGCCAGCAGCTTAACGGCCAGGGGCAATGAGCAGTTCTTC. The full variable domain, its missing parts supplied by reference TRBV7-9 and TRBJ2-1, is DTGVSQNPRHKITKRGQNVTFRCDPISEHNRLYWYRQTLGQGPEFLTYFQNEAQLEKSRLLSDRFSAERPKGSFSTLEIQRTEQGDSAMYLCASSLTARGNEQFFGPGTRLTVL.